These 16 T cell receptor beta chains were all obtained from the same sample, sequenced in a study of control samples from healthy donors and cancer patients. Assay: immunoSEQ multiplex PCR; the TCRdb copy retains only in-frame clones and omits some. The sample shows roughly 170,000 clones, 94% of them seen only once. The sequenced sample was blood. The receptors here all came from a woman between 18 and 30 years old in good health.

V usage is TRBV15 and J usage is TRBJ2-1; 8 bases map to TRBD2. The length of the CDR3 is 16 residues. Germline V gives CDR1 LNHNV, CDR2 YYDKDF (reference sequence). V dropped 1 base and J dropped 10; count of bases not matched to a gene: 12. The CDR3 nucleotides read TGTGCCACCAGCAGAGGACGGGGGGGGTCTTACGCCGAGCAGTTCTTC. This translates into CATSRGRGGSYAEQFF.

V and J are TRBV11-2 and TRBJ1-2; TRBD1 matches at 8 bases. CDR1 is SGHAT, CDR2 FQNNGV, per germline. CDR3 length equals 13 residues. The V gene end was trimmed by 5 bases and the J gene end by 8 bases; junction bases not matched to a gene: 7. CDR3 residues: CASSDQGARGYTF. Written as DNA, the CDR3 is TGTGCCAGCAGCGACCAGGGGGCGCGAGGCTACACCTTC.

This chain links TRBV11-2 with TRBJ1-1; no clear D gene. This CDR3 comprises 14 residues. V was clipped by 3 bases and J by 1 base, with 9 bases between them. Germline V gives CDR1 SGHAT, CDR2 FQNNGV. The CDR3 spells CASSFKGSNTEAFF. In DNA, the CDR3 is TGTGCCAGCAGCTTTAAAGGGTCGAACACTGAAGCTTTCTTT.

Notes on this clone: Relative to the germline gene, one junction end is altered; a read error may explain this. The gene calls are TRBV7-7 and TRBJ2-2; D not resolved. The CDR3 runs 12 residues. Germline V gene sequence: CDR1 SSHAT, CDR2 FNYEAQ (reference sequence). The CDR3, as DNA: TGTGCTAGCAGCCCTCAACCAGGGGAGCTGTTTTTT. Its translation is CASSPQPGELFF. Complete variable domain (other parts from reference TRBV7-7 and TRBJ2-2): GAGVSQSPRYKVTKRGQDVTLRCDPISSHATLYWYQQALGQGPEFLTYFNYEAQPDKSGLPSDRFSAERPEGSISTLTIQRTEQRDSAMYRCASSPQPGELFFGEGSRLTVL.

The chain is built from TRBV6-1 and TRBJ1-5, with unresolved D. V was shortened by 3 bases and J by 5 bases, with 8 bases between the two germline ends. The CDR3 sequence is 13 residues long. In germline, CDR1 is MNHNS, CDR2 SASEGT. CDR3 in amino acids: CASSEQHDQPQHF. In nucleotides, the CDR3 is TGTGCCAGCAGTGAGCAACACGATCAGCCCCAGCATTTT.

The chain combines TRBV2 with TRBJ1-6; weak D call: TRBD1 (6 bases). The CDR3 length is 16 residues. CDR1 and CDR2 (germline): SNHLY, FYNNEI. V was trimmed by 2 bases and J by 7 bases, leaving 15 bases between them. The chain's CDR3 is CASSEYSPGANSPLHF. The CDR3 nucleotides read TGTGCCAGCAGTGAATATTCCCCAGGGGCCAATTCACCCCTCCACTTT.

The chain is built from TRBV19 and TRBJ1-1; 7 nucleotides agree with TRBD1. Germline CDR1 LNHDA, CDR2 SQIVND (reference sequence). Trimming took 1 base from V and 0 from J; bases not matched to a gene: 8. This CDR3 region has 17 residues. CDR3 sequence: CASSIGGQMLMNTEAFF. Here the CDR3 DNA reads TGTGCCAGTAGTATAGGGGGACAGATGCTAATGAACACTGAAGCTTTCTTT.

The chain carries TRBV15 and TRBJ1-6, with D unresolved. The CDR3 is 12 residues long. V lost 5 bases to trimming and J lost 11 bases, with 10 bases between them. Germline CDR1 is LNHNV and CDR2 is YYDKDF (reference sequence). DNA for the CDR3: TGTGCCACCAGCCTCCCGGACGCACCCCTCCACTTT. Protein: CATSLPDAPLHF.

CDR3 residues: CASRSTGTQYF. The CDR3 region has the DNA TGTGCCAGCAGATCCACCGGGACGCAGTACTTC. The V and J genes are TRBV6-5 and TRBJ2-7; D is possibly TRBD1 or TRBD2 (5 bases each). V lost 6 bases and J 9 bases, leaving 12 bases between the germline ends. The CDR3 covers 11 residues. The V gene's germline CDR1 is MNHEY and CDR2 SVGAGI.

This chain uses TRBV18 with TRBJ1-1, with a weak D call TRBD1 (6 bases). From germline, CDR1 is KGHSH and CDR2 LQKENI. The ends were cut back, 2 bases at V and 4 bases at J, with 14 bases in the middle. The CDR3 totals 15 residues. Written as DNA, the CDR3 is TGTGCCAGCTCACCAGAGCGGGGGCGGGGCACTGAAGCTTTCTTT. This codes for CASSPERGRGTEAFF.

The gene calls are TRBV9 and TRBJ2-7; the D gene is possibly TRBD2 (5 bases). This CDR3 region has 15 residues. Looked up from germline, CDR1 is SGDLS and CDR2 is YYNGEE. Trimming stripped 0 bases from V and 2 bases from J, with 12 bases between. CDR3 protein: CASSVGGYAAYEQYF. In DNA, the CDR3 is TGTGCCAGCAGCGTAGGAGGGTATGCGGCCTACGAGCAGTACTTC.

The rearrangement links TRBV6-5 to TRBJ1-2, with 9 bases lining up with TRBD1. Germline-derived CDR1 and CDR2 are MNHEY and SVGAGI. This CDR3 comprises 14 residues. The J segment lost 7 bases and the V segment lost 0 bases, leaving 3 bases of the junction unmatched. CDR3 in amino acids: CASSYSRTGVGYTF. DNA of the CDR3: TGTGCCAGCAGTTACTCCCGGACAGGGGTTGGCTACACCTTC.

The chain employs TRBV5-6 and TRBJ2-1; D is undetermined. The CDR3 covers 13 residues. Trimming stripped 0 bases from V and 5 bases from J, with 6 bases between. The germline gives CDR1 SGHDT, CDR2 YYEEEE. The CDR3 protein is CASSLVWDNEQFF. CDR3 in DNA: TGTGCCAGCAGCTTGGTGTGGGACAATGAGCAGTTCTTC.

The chain joins TRBV12-3 or TRBV12-4 to TRBJ1-5; D call uncertain. This CDR3 is 12 amino acids long. The V gene lost 3 bases and the J gene lost 5 bases, with 5 bases spanning the gap. CDR3 coding DNA: TGTGCCAGCAGTTTTTGGTATCAGCCCCAGCATTTT. The encoded protein is CASSFWYQPQHF.

The chain employs TRBV4-1 and TRBJ1-5, with TRBD1 matching 7 bases. Germline V gene sequence: CDR1 MGHRA, CDR2 YSYEKL. The V gene end was trimmed by 8 bases and the J gene end by 6 bases; junction bases not matched to a gene: 13. The CDR3 loop spans 15 amino acids. The CDR3 is CASASSQGGGQPQHF. The CDR3 DNA sequence: TGCGCCAGCGCCTCAAGCCAGGGGGGCGGTCAGCCCCAGCATTTT.

The rearrangement uses TRBV18 and TRBJ2-3; 13 positions agree with TRBD2. Germline V lookup: CDR1 KGHSH, CDR2 LQKENI. The CDR3 has 15 amino acids. V shed 10 bases, J shed 5 bases, and the junction held 9 bases outside the gene matches. CDR3 region: CATTWTSGRIDTQYF. The DNA for the CDR3 is TGTGCCACAACTTGGACTAGCGGGAGAATAGATACGCAGTATTTT.